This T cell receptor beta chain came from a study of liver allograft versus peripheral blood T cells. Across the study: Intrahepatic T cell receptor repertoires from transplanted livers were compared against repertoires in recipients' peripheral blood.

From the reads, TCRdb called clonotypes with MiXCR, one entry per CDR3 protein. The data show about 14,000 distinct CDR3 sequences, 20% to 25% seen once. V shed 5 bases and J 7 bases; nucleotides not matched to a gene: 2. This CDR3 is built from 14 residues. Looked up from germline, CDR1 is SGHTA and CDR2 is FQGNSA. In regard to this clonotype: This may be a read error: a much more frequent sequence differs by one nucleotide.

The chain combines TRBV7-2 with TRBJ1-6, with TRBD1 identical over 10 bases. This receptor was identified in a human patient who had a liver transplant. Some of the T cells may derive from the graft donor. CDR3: CASSGTGVNSPLHF. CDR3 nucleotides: TGTGCCAGCAGCGGGACAGGGGTCAATTCACCCCTCCACTTT.